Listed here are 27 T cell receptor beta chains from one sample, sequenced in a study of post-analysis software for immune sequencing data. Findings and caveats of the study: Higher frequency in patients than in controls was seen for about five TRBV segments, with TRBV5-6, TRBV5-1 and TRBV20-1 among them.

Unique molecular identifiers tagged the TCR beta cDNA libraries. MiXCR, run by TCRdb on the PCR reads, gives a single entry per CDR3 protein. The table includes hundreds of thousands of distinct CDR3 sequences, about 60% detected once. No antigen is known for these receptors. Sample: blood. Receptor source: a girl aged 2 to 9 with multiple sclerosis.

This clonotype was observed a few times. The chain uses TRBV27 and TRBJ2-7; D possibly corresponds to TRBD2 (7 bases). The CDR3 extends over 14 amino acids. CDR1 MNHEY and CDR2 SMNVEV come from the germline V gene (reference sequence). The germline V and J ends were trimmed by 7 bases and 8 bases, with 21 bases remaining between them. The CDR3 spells CASTLKGGSTQQYF. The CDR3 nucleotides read TGTGCCAGCACTCTTAAGGGGGGGAGCACTCAGCAGTACTTC.

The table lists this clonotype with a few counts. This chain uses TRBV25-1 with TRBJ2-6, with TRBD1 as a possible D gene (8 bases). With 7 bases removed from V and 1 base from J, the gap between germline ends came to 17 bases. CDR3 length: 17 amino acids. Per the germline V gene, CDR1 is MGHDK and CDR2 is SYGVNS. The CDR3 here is CASNFGQGGSGANVLTF. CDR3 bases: TGTGCCAGCAACTTCGGACAGGGAGGGTCTGGGGCCAACGTCCTGACTTTC.

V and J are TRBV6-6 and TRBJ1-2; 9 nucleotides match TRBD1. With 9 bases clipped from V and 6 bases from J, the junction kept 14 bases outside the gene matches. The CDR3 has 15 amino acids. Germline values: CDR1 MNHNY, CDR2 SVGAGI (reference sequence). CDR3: CASGGWDREANGYTF. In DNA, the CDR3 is TGTGCCAGTGGGGGGTGGGACAGGGAAGCCAATGGCTACACCTTC.

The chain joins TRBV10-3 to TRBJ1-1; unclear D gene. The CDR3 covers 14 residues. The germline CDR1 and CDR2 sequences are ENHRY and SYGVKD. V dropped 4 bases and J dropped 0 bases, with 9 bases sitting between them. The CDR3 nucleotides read TGTGCCATCAGTGGGCACGAGATGAACACTGAAGCTTTCTTT. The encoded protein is CAISGHEMNTEAFF.

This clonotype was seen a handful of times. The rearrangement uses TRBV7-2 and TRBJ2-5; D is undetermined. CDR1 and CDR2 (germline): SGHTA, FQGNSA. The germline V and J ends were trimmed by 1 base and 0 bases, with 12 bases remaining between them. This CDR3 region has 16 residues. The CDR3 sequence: CASSLGIIPNQETQYF. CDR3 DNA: TGTGCCAGCAGCTTAGGTATAATCCCAAACCAAGAGACCCAGTACTTC.

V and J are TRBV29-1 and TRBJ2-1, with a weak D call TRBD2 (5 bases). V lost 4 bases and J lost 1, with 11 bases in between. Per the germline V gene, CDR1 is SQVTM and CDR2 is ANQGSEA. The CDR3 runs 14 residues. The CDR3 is CSVGGAVSYNEQFF. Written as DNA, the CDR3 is TGCAGCGTTGGAGGAGCGGTTTCCTACAATGAGCAGTTCTTC.

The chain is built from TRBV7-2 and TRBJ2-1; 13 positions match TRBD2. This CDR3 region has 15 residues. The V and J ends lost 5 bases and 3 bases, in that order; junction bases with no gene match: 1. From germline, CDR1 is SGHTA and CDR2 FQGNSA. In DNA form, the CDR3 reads TGTGCCAGCAGCCGGACTAGCGGGGGCTACAATGAGCAGTTCTTC. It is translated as CASSRTSGGYNEQFF.

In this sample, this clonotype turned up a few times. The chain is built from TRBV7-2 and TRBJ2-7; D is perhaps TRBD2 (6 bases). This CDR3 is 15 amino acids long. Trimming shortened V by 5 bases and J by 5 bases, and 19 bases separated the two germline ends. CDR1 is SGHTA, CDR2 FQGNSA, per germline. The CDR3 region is CASSLRAGGWDEQYF. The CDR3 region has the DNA TGTGCCAGCAGCCTCCGAGCGGGTGGATGGGACGAGCAGTACTTC.

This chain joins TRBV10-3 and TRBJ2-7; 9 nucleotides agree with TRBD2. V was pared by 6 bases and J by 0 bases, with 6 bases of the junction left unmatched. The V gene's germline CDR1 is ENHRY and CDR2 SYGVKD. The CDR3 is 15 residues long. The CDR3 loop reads CAISLGTSSSYEQYF. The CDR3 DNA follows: TGTGCCATCAGCCTCGGGACTAGCAGCTCCTACGAGCAGTACTTC.

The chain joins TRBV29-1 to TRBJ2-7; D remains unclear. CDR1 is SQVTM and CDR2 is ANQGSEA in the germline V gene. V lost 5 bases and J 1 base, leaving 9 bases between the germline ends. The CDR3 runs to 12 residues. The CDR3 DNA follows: TGCAGCGTTAATGGACCATCCTACGAGCAGTACTTC. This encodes CSVNGPSYEQYF.

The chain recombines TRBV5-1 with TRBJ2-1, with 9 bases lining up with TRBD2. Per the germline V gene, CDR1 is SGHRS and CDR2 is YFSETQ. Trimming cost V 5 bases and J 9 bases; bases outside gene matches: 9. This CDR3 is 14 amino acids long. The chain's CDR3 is CASRLAGPASEQFF. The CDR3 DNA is TGCGCCAGCAGGCTAGCGGGACCAGCTAGTGAGCAGTTCTTC.

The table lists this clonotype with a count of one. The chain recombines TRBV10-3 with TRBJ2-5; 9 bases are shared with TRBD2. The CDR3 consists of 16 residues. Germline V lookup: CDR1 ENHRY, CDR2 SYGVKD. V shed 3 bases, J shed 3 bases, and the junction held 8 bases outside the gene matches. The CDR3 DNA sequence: TGTGCCATCAGTGAAGGAGTAGCGGGAGAAGAAGAGACCCAGTACTTC. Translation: CAISEGVAGEEETQYF.

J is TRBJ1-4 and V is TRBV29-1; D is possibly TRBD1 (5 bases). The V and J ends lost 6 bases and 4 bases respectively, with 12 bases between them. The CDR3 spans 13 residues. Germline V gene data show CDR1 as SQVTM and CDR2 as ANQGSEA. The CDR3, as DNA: TGCAGCGTCGCCAGGGTCAATAATGAAAAACTGTTTTTT. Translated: CSVARVNNEKLFF. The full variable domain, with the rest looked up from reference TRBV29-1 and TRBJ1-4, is SAVISQKPSRDICQRGTSLTIQCQVDSQVTMMFWYRQQPGQSLTLIATANQGSEATYESGFVIDKFPISRPNLTFSTLTVSNMSPEDSSIYLCSVARVNNEKLFFGSGTQLSVL.

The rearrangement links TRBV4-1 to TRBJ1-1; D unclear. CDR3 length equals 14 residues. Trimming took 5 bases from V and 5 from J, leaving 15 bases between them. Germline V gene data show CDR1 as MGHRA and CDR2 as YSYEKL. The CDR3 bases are TGCGCCAGCAGCTCCGTAGGAGAGAAAACTGAAGCTTTCTTT. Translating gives CASSSVGEKTEAFF.

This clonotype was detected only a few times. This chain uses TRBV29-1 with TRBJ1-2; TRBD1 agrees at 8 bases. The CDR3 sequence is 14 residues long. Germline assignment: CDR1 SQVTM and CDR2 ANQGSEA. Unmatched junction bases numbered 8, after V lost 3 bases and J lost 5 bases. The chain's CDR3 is CSVEARDRSYGYTF. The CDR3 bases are TGCAGCGTTGAGGCCCGGGACAGGAGTTATGGCTACACCTTC.

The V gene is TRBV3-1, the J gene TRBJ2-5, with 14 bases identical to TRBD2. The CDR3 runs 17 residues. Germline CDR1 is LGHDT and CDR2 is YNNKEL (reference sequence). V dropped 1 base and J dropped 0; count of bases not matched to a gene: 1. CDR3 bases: TGTGCCAGCAGCCAAGCGGGACTAGCGGGAGACCAAGAGACCCAGTACTTC. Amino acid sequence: CASSQAGLAGDQETQYF.

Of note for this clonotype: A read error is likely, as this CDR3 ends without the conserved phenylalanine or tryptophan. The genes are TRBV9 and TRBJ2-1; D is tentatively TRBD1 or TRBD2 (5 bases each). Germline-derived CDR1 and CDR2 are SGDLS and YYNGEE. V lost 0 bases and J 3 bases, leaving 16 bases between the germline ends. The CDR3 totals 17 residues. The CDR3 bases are TGTGCCAGCAGCGTAGACGGGGCTGGAGTAGACTACAATGAGCAGTTCTGC. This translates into CASSVDGAGVDYNEQFC.

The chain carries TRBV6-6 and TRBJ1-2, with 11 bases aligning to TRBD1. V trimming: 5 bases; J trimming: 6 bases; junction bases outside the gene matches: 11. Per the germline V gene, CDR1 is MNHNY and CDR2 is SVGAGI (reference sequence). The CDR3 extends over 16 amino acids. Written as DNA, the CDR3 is TGTGCCAGCAGTCCCGGACAGGGGGCTTTATATGATGGCTACACCTTC. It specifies CASSPGQGALYDGYTF.

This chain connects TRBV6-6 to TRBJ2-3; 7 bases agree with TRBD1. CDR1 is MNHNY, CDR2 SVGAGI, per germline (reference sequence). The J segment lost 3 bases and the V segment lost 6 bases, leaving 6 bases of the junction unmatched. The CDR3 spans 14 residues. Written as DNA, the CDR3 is TGTGCCAGCAGGGAGGCAGGGGGAACAGATACGCAGTATTTT. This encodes CASREAGGTDTQYF.

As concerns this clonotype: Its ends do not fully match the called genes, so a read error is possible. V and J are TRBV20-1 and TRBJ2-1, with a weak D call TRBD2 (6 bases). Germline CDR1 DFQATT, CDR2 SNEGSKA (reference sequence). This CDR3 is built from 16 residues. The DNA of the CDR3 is TGCAGTGCGAGAGGGGACGGTGGCGGGGTCTACAATGAGCAGTTCTTC. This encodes CSARGDGGGVYNEQFF.

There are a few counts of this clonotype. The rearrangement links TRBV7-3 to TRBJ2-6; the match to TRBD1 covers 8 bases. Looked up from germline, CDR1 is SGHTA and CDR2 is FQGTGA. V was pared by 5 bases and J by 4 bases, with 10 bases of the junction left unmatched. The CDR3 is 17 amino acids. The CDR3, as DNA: TGTGCCAGCAGCATTTCAGGGGGCGGTGTCGGGGCCAACGTCCTGACTTTC. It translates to CASSISGGGVGANVLTF.

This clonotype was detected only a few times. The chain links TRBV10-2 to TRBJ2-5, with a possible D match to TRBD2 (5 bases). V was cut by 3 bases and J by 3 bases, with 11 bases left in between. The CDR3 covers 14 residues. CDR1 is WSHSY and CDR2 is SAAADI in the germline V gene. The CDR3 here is CASSEAVAEETQYF. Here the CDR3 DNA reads TGCGCCAGCAGTGAAGCGGTTGCCGAAGAGACCCAGTACTTC.

CDR3 protein: CASIYYRGLSYNEQYF. The CDR3 DNA reads TGTGCCAGCATTTATTACAGGGGTTTGTCCTACAATGAGCAGTACTTC. The rearrangement links TRBV5-6 to TRBJ2-1; 7 bases line up with TRBD1. The J call may be incorrect, as the DNA end agrees better with TRBJ2-7. The CDR3 is 16 amino acids. Per the germline V gene, CDR1 is SGHDT and CDR2 is YYEEEE.

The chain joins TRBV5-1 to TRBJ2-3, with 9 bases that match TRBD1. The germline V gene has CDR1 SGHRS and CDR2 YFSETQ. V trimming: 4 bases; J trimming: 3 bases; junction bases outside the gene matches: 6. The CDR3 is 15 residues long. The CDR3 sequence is CASSARQGETDTQYF. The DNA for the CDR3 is TGCGCCAGCAGCGCCCGACAGGGGGAGACAGATACGCAGTATTTT.

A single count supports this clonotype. DNA for the CDR3: TGTGCCAGCAGTTCTCTAGCGGGAGGGCCCTCGTACGAGCAGTACTTC. As protein: CASSSLAGGPSYEQYF. This rearrangement joins TRBV27 to TRBJ2-7, with 12 bases aligning to TRBD2. CDR1 and CDR2 from the germline V gene are MNHEY and SMNVEV (reference sequence). This CDR3 spans 16 amino acids. The V gene end was trimmed by 4 bases and the J gene end by 4 bases; junction bases not matched to a gene: 8.

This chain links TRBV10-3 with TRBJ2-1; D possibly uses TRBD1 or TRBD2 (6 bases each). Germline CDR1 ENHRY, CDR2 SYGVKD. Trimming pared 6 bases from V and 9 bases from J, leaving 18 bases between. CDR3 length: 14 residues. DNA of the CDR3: TGTGCCATCAGGAGAATGGGGGGCCGGAGTGAGCAGTTCTTC. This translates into CAIRRMGGRSEQFF.

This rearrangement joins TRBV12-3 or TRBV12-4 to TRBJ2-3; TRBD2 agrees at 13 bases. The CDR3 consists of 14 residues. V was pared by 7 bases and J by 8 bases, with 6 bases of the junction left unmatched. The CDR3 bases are TGTGCCAGCACCTTTGGGACTAGCGGGGTTACGCAGTATTTT. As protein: CASTFGTSGVTQYF.